The clone carrying this TCR beta chain was seen only a few times. Its antigen is not identified. Expressed TCRB transcripts were sequenced, since all the RNA that had been isolated was reverse transcribed. Repertoires were generated with immunoSEQ multiplex PCR, while TCRdb's copy carries only in-frame clones and drops some. Altogether hundreds of thousands of clones are present, 30% being singletons, with the ten largest covering around 0.065%. These data originate in a study of beta chain features in type 1 diabetes. Whole-study context: All samples yielded 107,917,701 examined sorted cells.

Study conclusions and caveats: Significant though moderate, a shortening of TCRB CDR3s appeared in all four CD4+ subsets of Type 1 diabetes patients.

The specimen sequenced was naive CD4+ T cells from blood. The TCR originated in a man in his late teens or twenties in good health.

For the CDR3, the DNA is TGTGCCAGCAGCTTTGACAGGGTATATGGCTACACCTTC. Protein product: CASSFDRVYGYTF. The rearrangement joins TRBV7-2 to TRBJ1-2, with TRBD1 matching 7 bases. Germline V gives CDR1 SGHTA, CDR2 FQGNSA. The CDR3 runs to 13 residues. V gave up 3 bases and J gave up 5 bases; unmatched junction bases: 3.